Detailed here is one TCR beta chain. This entry belongs to a study of blood T cell repertoires in COVID-19. Germline CDR1 is MGHRA and CDR2 is YSYEKL. The CDR3 consists of 15 residues. V lost 0 bases, J lost 0 bases, and 8 bases lay in between. How the authors handled the data: Reference gene primer amplification gave estimated nucleated cell counts. The protocol was immunoSEQ multiplex PCR, while the TCRdb copy is restricted to in-frame clones and leaves out a portion. That table furnishes V, J and clone size, whereas the DNA furnished D and trimming. This table holds more than 200,000 clones, under 90% found once.

This chain links TRBV4-1 with TRBJ1-1; tentative D call: TRBD1 (6 bases). This TCR derives from a woman in her 30s with acute COVID-19. Specimen: PBMCs or T cells enriched from blood (not recorded which). The CDR3 sequence: CASSQEQGLNTEAFF. The CDR3 DNA is TGCGCCAGCAGCCAAGAACAGGGATTGAACACTGAAGCTTTCTTT.